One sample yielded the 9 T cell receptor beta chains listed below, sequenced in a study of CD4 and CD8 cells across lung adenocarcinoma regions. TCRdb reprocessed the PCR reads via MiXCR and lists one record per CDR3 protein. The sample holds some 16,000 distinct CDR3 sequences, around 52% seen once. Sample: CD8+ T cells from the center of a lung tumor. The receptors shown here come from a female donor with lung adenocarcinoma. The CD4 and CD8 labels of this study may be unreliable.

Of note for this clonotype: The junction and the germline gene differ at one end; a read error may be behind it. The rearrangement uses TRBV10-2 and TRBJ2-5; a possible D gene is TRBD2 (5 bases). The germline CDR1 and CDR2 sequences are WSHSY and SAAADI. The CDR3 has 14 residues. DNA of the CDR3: TGCGCGGGCAGCGAGGCCCCTCTGGAGGAGACGCAGTACTTC. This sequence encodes CAGSEAPLEETQYF.

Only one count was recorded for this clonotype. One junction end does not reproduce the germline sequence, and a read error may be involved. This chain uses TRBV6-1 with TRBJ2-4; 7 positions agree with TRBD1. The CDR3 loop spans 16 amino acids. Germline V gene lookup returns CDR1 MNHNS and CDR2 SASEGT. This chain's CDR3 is CASSVRGLRAKDTQYF. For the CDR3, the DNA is TGTGCGAGCAGTGTTAGGGGGCTGCGAGCCAAAGACACGCAGTACTTC.

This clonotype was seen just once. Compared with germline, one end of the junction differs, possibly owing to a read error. Here the CDR3 DNA reads TGTGCCAGCAGTGACGGGAGTGGGGGGGGGGGCACAGATACCCAGTATTTC. Protein product: CASSDGSGGGGTDTQYF. The chain employs TRBV6-1 and TRBJ2-5; D possibly corresponds to TRBD2 (7 bases). The germline gives CDR1 MNHNS, CDR2 SASEGT. The CDR3 is made up of 17 amino acids.

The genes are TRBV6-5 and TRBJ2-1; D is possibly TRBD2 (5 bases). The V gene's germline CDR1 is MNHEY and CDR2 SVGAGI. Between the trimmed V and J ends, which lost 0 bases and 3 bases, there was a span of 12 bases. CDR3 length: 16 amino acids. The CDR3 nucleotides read TGTGCCAGCAGTTACTCGGTCGGGGTTGACTACAATGAGCAGTTCTTC. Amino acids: CASSYSVGVDYNEQFF.

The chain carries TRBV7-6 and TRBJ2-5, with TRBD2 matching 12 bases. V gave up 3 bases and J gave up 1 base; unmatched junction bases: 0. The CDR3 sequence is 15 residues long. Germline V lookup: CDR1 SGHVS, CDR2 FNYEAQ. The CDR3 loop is CASSLTSGGQETQYF. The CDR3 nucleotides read TGTGCCAGCAGCTTGACTAGCGGGGGCCAAGAGACCCAGTACTTC.

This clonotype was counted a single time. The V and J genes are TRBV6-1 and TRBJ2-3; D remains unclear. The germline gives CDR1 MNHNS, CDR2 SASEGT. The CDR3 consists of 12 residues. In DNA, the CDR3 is TGTGCGGGCCGTGGAGCCAAAAACATGCAGTATTTT. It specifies CAGRGAKNMQYF.

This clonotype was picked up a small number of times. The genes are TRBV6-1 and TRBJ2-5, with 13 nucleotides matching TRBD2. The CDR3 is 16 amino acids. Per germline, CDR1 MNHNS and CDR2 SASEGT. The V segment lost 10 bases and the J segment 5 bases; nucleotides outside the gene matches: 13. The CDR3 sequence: CATTLGLAGVSETQYF. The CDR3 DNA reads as TGTGCCACGACCCTCGGACTAGCGGGAGTTTCCGAGACCCAGTACTTC.

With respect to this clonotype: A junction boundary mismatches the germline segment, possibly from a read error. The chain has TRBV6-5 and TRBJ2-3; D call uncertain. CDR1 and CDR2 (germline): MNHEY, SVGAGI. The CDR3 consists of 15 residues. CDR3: CASSYTVTGTDIQYF. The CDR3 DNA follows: TGTGCCAGCAGTTACACCGTGACTGGCACAGATATTCAGTATTTC.

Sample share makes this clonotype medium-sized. This CDR3 is CASSPGGANVLTF. In nucleotides, the CDR3 is TGCGCCAGCAGCCCGGGGGGGGCCAACGTCCTGACTTTC. V and J are TRBV4-1 and TRBJ2-6; a weak D match, TRBD2 (5 bases). The germline CDR1 and CDR2 sequences are MGHRA and YSYEKL. V gave up 4 bases and J gave up 4 bases, with 5 bases separating them. This CDR3 spans 13 amino acids.